This T cell receptor (beta chain) was identified during a study of T cells after yellow fever vaccination. V shed 1 base, J shed 0 bases, and the junction held 9 bases outside the gene matches. The CDR3 covers 18 residues. Per germline, CDR1 KGHDR and CDR2 SFDVKD. TCRdb reprocessed the 5' RACE reads via MiXCR and lists one record per CDR3 protein. The repertoire holds fewer than 650,000 distinct CDR3 sequences, with 21% as singletons. This clonotype was seen a few times. The gene calls are TRBV24-1 and TRBJ2-5; 8 bases match TRBD2. Sequences were derived from PBMCs, sampled approximately 22 days after the first yellow fever vaccination. The receptor's source is a man aged 18-30 years who received the YFV17D yellow fever vaccine. The CDR3 loop reads CATSDFQRGTRYQETQYF. DNA of the CDR3: TGTGCCACCAGTGATTTCCAGCGGGGGACGAGGTACCAAGAGACCCAGTACTTC.